These 30 T cell receptor beta chains share one sample of origin, sequenced in a study of Tregs in tolerant kidney transplant recipients (dated by TCRdb to about 2019). The transplants used related donors along with nonmyeloablative bone marrow transplantation, and in the human trials mixed chimerism was transient. The library came from the immunoSEQ multiplex PCR assay. TCRdb took over this immuneACCESS table, retaining in-frame rearrangements with V and J assigned. Such tables are incomplete; in checked studies, under half of the missing clones stem from an unresolved V gene, and the remainder is unexplained. This sample holds approximately 50,000 clones; about 90% were observed only once. The top ten hold roughly 15% of the sample. The sequencing here drew on CD8+ T cells from blood (PBMCs), taken 24 months after the transplant. The origin of the receptors is a human patient who received a combined kidney and bone marrow transplant. Because of the transplant, the T cells may be the graft donor's rather than the patient's own.

The chain uses TRBV25-1 and TRBJ1-1; 10 nucleotides match TRBD1. Looked up from germline, CDR1 is MGHDK and CDR2 is SYGVNS. Trimming cost V 5 bases and J 5 bases; bases outside gene matches: 5. CDR3 length: 14 amino acids. The CDR3 is CASSKGQGYTEAFF. As DNA, the CDR3 is TGTGCCAGCAGTAAGGGACAGGGGTATACTGAAGCTTTCTTT.

The chain carries TRBV2 and TRBJ2-1, with D maybe TRBD1 (5 bases). The CDR3 loop spans 15 amino acids. Trimming cost V 7 bases and J 1 base, with 14 bases left between them. Germline-derived CDR1 and CDR2 are SNHLY and FYNNEI. The CDR3 loop reads CASINPRVSYNEQFF. In nucleotides, the CDR3 is TGTGCCAGCATCAATCCCAGGGTTTCCTACAATGAGCAGTTCTTC.

The chain employs TRBV19 and TRBJ1-2; the D gene is possibly TRBD1 (5 bases). Germline V gene sequence: CDR1 LNHDA, CDR2 SQIVND (reference sequence). This CDR3 has 11 residues. V was pared by 8 bases and J by 7 bases, with 11 bases between. DNA of the CDR3: TGTGCCAGTTTGGAGGGACCTGGCTACACCTTC. The encoded protein is CASLEGPGYTF.

V usage is TRBV4-2 and J usage is TRBJ2-3, with a tentative D call TRBD2 (6 bases). Trimming stripped 2 bases from V and 6 bases from J, with 18 bases between. Germline loops: CDR1 LGHNA, CDR2 YNFKEQ. The CDR3 spans 16 residues. The CDR3 DNA reads TGTGCCAGCAGCCAACAGCGGGTTCGGGGGATGGATACGCAGTATTTT. It encodes CASSQQRVRGMDTQYF.

Here the CDR3 DNA reads TGTGCCAGCAGCTTAGAACAGTTCTCCTACAATGAGCAGTTCTTC. It codes for CASSLEQFSYNEQFF. The V call is TRBV7-9, the J call TRBJ2-1; D remains unclear. The V gene lost 1 base and the J gene lost 0 bases, with 7 bases spanning the gap. This CDR3 is 15 amino acids long. Per the germline V gene, CDR1 is SEHNR and CDR2 is FQNEAQ (reference sequence).

The CDR3 DNA follows: TGTGCCATCAGTGATTTGAGGACTTCCTACAATGAGCAGTTCTTC. Its translation: CAISDLRTSYNEQFF. The V gene is TRBV10-3, the J gene TRBJ2-1, with D possibly matching TRBD2 (5 bases). CDR1 and CDR2 from the germline V gene are ENHRY and SYGVKD. This CDR3 is built from 15 residues. The V end lost 3 bases, the J end lost 1 base, and 10 bases lay between the germline ends.

The V and J genes are TRBV2 and TRBJ1-5; D is undetermined. V lost 4 bases and J lost 5, with 6 bases in between. The CDR3 is made up of 12 amino acids. The V gene's germline CDR1 is SNHLY and CDR2 FYNNEI. The CDR3 sequence is CASSALDQPQHF. The CDR3, as DNA: TGTGCCAGCAGTGCACTAGATCAGCCCCAGCATTTT.

The chain joins TRBV15 to TRBJ1-2; no clear D gene. The germline V and J ends were trimmed by 3 bases and 0 bases, with 14 bases remaining between them. Germline-derived CDR1 and CDR2 are LNHNV and YYDKDF (reference sequence). This CDR3 has 16 residues. DNA for the CDR3: TGTGCCACCAGCAGCGCCGCGAGAGTGACTAACTATGGCTACACCTTC. Its translation: CATSSAARVTNYGYTF. Full variable domain (rest looked up from reference TRBV15 and TRBJ1-2): DAMVIQNPRYQVTQFGKPVTLSCSQTLNHNVMYWYQQKSSQAPKLLFHYYDKDFNNEADTPDNFQSRRPNTSFCFLDIRSPGLGDTAMYLCATSSAARVTNYGYTFGSGTRLTVV.

The chain joins TRBV7-9 to TRBJ2-1, with TRBD1 matching over 8 bases. Germline V CDR1 and CDR2: SEHNR, FQNEAQ (reference sequence). The CDR3 consists of 19 residues. J gave up 6 bases and V 3 bases, and 19 bases lay outside the gene matches. This CDR3 reads CASSFPPTDRGGQPNEQFF. CDR3 DNA: TGTGCCAGCAGCTTTCCCCCCACTGACAGGGGAGGTCAACCCAATGAGCAGTTCTTC.

This chain links TRBV2 with TRBJ1-2; the D is unclear. The CDR3 has 14 residues. Germline CDR1 and CDR2: SNHLY and FYNNEI. V lost 5 bases and J 8 bases, leaving 18 bases between the germline ends. The CDR3 here is CASSLGLTAGGYTF. CDR3 nucleotide sequence: TGTGCCAGCAGTCTGGGCCTGACCGCGGGAGGCTACACCTTC.

This sequence joins TRBV27 and TRBJ2-1; the match to TRBD2 covers 11 bases. The length of the CDR3 is 18 residues. V dropped 5 bases and J dropped 7; count of bases not matched to a gene: 16. Germline CDR1 MNHEY, CDR2 SMNVEV (reference sequence). DNA for the CDR3: TGTGCCAGCAGTCCCCACCATCGACTAGCGGGACGGGGGAATGAGCAGTTCTTC. This sequence encodes CASSPHHRLAGRGNEQFF.

This chain joins TRBV6-1 and TRBJ2-5; D possibly corresponds to TRBD2 (6 bases). CDR1 MNHNS and CDR2 SASEGT come from the germline V gene. The germline V and J ends were trimmed by 3 bases and 2 bases, with 19 bases remaining between them. The CDR3 totals 17 residues. The CDR3 protein is CASSDRWRETLQETQYF. In nucleotides, the CDR3 is TGTGCCAGCAGTGATCGTTGGAGGGAGACCCTTCAAGAGACCCAGTACTTC.

The chain joins TRBV7-2 to TRBJ1-4; D is ambiguous. Per the germline V gene, CDR1 is SGHTA and CDR2 is FQGNSA. This CDR3 spans 11 amino acids. Trimming took off 5 bases at V and 8 bases at J, with 6 bases between the two ends. In nucleotides, the CDR3 is TGTGCCAGCAGCATACAAGAAAAACTGTTTTTT. It codes for CASSIQEKLFF.

The chain is built from TRBV9 and TRBJ2-2; unclear D gene. The CDR3 length is 15 residues. Trimming took off 4 bases at V and 0 bases at J, with 10 bases between the two ends. Germline lookup yields CDR1 SGDLS and CDR2 YYNGEE. CDR3 sequence: CASSPSGANTGELFF. The CDR3 DNA reads as TGTGCCAGCAGCCCTTCAGGCGCGAACACCGGGGAGCTGTTTTTT.

The V and J genes are TRBV19 and TRBJ1-2; maybe TRBD1 (5 bases). V lost 3 bases and J 0 bases, leaving 14 bases between the germline ends. The CDR3 is 16 amino acids. Per the germline V gene, CDR1 is LNHDA and CDR2 is SQIVND (reference sequence). Here the CDR3 DNA reads TGTGCCAGTAGTATTCTACAGGCATCAGCTAACTATGGCTACACCTTC. The encoded protein is CASSILQASANYGYTF. The full variable domain, in which reference TRBV19 and TRBJ1-2 provide the parts outside the CDR3, is DGGITQSPKYLFRKEGQNVTLSCEQNLNHDAMYWYRQDPGQGLRLIYYSQIVNDFQKGDIAEGYSVSREKKESFPLTVTSAQKNPTAFYLCASSILQASANYGYTFGSGTRLTVV.

This clone was seen a handful of times. This chain joins TRBV29-1 and TRBJ1-2, with 8 bases lining up with TRBD1. Germline V lookup: CDR1 SQVTM, CDR2 ANQGSEA. The V and J ends lost 3 bases and 6 bases, in that order; junction bases with no gene match: 9. The CDR3 runs to 14 residues. The CDR3 nucleotides read TGCAGCGTTGAGTCGACGGACAGGGTAAATGGCTACACCTTC. Encoded protein: CSVESTDRVNGYTF.

The chain links TRBV23-1 to TRBJ1-6; 8 positions match TRBD1. TRBV23-1 is noted as an ORF with a role that remains uncertain. This CDR3 comprises 19 residues. V gave up 6 bases and J gave up 6 bases; unmatched junction bases: 19. CDR3 nucleotides: TGCGCCAGCAGCGTCCGGGACAGGTGGAACTTGAAAATTAATTCACCCCTCCACTTT. The encoded protein is CASSVRDRWNLKINSPLHF.

This sequence joins TRBV19 and TRBJ2-7, with 13 bases matching TRBD2. The CDR3 is made up of 17 amino acids. The ends lost 4 bases at V and 6 bases at J; junction bases unmatched: 12. Germline CDR1 is LNHDA and CDR2 is SQIVND (reference sequence). The CDR3 spells CASSNYFGLAGEVEQYF. For the CDR3, the DNA is TGTGCCAGTAGTAACTATTTCGGACTAGCGGGAGAGGTCGAGCAGTACTTC.

The rearrangement links TRBV7-2 to TRBJ2-3, with 8 nucleotides matching TRBD2. Germline lookup yields CDR1 SGHTA and CDR2 FQGNSA. The junction had 6 bases not matched to a gene; V was cut back by 5 bases and J by 2 bases. CDR3 length: 15 amino acids. The CDR3 DNA reads as TGTGCCAGCAGCCCGAGCGGGAGCCTCACAGATACGCAGTATTTT. Residues: CASSPSGSLTDTQYF. The full variable domain, with the rest looked up from reference TRBV7-2 and TRBJ2-3, is GAGVSQSPSNKVTEKGKDVELRCDPISGHTALYWYRQSLGQGLEFLIYFQGNSAPDKSGLPSDRFSAERTGGSVSTLTIQRTQQEDSAVYLCASSPSGSLTDTQYFGPGTRLTVL.

The chain joins TRBV30 to TRBJ1-5, with TRBD1 as a possible D gene (6 bases). V lost 0 bases and J 3 bases, leaving 15 bases between the germline ends. Germline lookup yields CDR1 GTSNPN and CDR2 SVGIG (reference sequence). This CDR3 spans 16 amino acids. CDR3 in amino acids: CAWSVLSRGDNQPQHF. As DNA, the CDR3 is TGTGCCTGGAGTGTACTGTCCAGGGGTGACAATCAGCCCCAGCATTTT.

The rearrangement links TRBV7-9 to TRBJ2-1; D remains ambiguous. This CDR3 comprises 15 residues. Looked up from germline, CDR1 is SEHNR and CDR2 is FQNEAQ (reference sequence). V was pared by 2 bases and J by 5 bases, with 13 bases between. The CDR3 sequence is CASSLTVTLDNEQFF. The CDR3 DNA follows: TGTGCCAGCAGCTTAACGGTGACTCTCGACAATGAGCAGTTCTTC.

The chain uses TRBV9 and TRBJ2-1, with 11 bases identical to TRBD2. The V gene end was trimmed by 5 bases and the J gene end by 6 bases; junction bases not matched to a gene: 4. This CDR3 is 14 amino acids long. Germline lookup yields CDR1 SGDLS and CDR2 YYNGEE. DNA of the CDR3: TGTGCCAGCAGACTAGCGGGAGAATCCAATGAGCAGTTCTTC. Protein sequence: CASRLAGESNEQFF.

This rearrangement joins TRBV30 to TRBJ2-1; no reliable D call. Germline-derived CDR1 and CDR2 are GTSNPN and SVGIG (reference sequence). This CDR3 region has 10 residues. V was clipped by 5 bases and J by 4 bases, with 3 bases between them. DNA of the CDR3: TGTGCCTGGGCGTACAATGAGCAGTTCTTC. This encodes CAWAYNEQFF.

The V gene is TRBV25-1, the J gene TRBJ2-7; TRBD2 aligns across 8 bases. There are 14 residues in the CDR3. V lost 4 bases to trimming and J lost 3 bases; unmatched junction nucleotides: 5. Per germline, CDR1 MGHDK and CDR2 SYGVNS. CDR3 in amino acids: CASSGRLANYEQYF. The CDR3 DNA sequence: TGTGCCAGCAGTGGGAGACTAGCGAACTACGAGCAGTACTTC.

CDR3 bases: TGTGCCACCAGCTTCCACCCCGGGACTAGCGTGAATGAGCAGTTCTTC. Amino acids: CATSFHPGTSVNEQFF. This sequence joins TRBV15 and TRBJ2-1, with TRBD2 identical over 10 bases. After removal of 5 bases from V and 7 bases from J, the junction contained 11 bases not matched to a gene. The CDR3 is made up of 16 amino acids. CDR1 is LNHNV and CDR2 is YYDKDF in the germline V gene (reference sequence).

V usage is TRBV27 and J usage is TRBJ2-3; weak D call: TRBD2 (5 bases). Trimming pared 7 bases from V and 5 bases from J, leaving 16 bases between. CDR1 is MNHEY, CDR2 SMNVEV, per germline (reference sequence). This CDR3 is 14 amino acids long. The CDR3, as DNA: TGTGCCAGCACTCGGACGGGTGCGGGAGATACGCAGTATTTT. Its protein product is CASTRTGAGDTQYF.

This rearrangement joins TRBV7-2 to TRBJ2-7; possible D gene TRBD2, 7 bases. Germline V lookup: CDR1 SGHTA, CDR2 FQGNSA. Trimming pared 4 bases from V and 4 bases from J, leaving 20 bases between. The CDR3 has 16 amino acids. The CDR3 loop reads CASSSPLGGALYEQYF. The CDR3 coding sequence is TGTGCCAGCAGCTCACCGTTGGGGGGGGCACTATACGAGCAGTACTTC.

The V gene is TRBV2, the J gene TRBJ1-2, with D possibly being TRBD1 (6 bases). Germline values: CDR1 SNHLY, CDR2 FYNNEI. V gave up 8 bases and J gave up 2 bases, with 18 bases separating them. This CDR3 has 15 amino acids. In DNA, the CDR3 is TGTGCCAGCTGGGGGCCCGGACAGTCAAACTATGGCTACACCTTC. Its protein product is CASWGPGQSNYGYTF. Combining the CDR3 with reference TRBV2 and TRBJ1-2 gives the whole variable domain EPEVTQTPSHQVTQMGQEVILRCVPISNHLYFYWYRQILGQKVEFLVSFYNNEISEKSEIFDDQFSVERPDGSNFTLKIRSTKLEDSAMYFCASWGPGQSNYGYTFGSGTRLTVV.

The V call is TRBV11-3, the J call TRBJ1-5, with 10 bases matching TRBD1. The trim removed 5 bases at V and 6 bases at J, leaving 4 bases unmatched. Germline V CDR1 and CDR2: SGHNT, YENEEA. This CDR3 contains 14 residues. CDR3 in amino acids: CASSPGQGVQPQHF. The DNA of the CDR3 is TGTGCCAGCAGCCCCGGACAGGGGGTTCAGCCCCAGCATTTT.

V gene TRBV5-1 combines with J gene TRBJ2-7; 7 bases match TRBD2. With V trimmed by 3 bases and J by 4 bases, 10 bases remained unmatched. Looked up from germline, CDR1 is SGHRS and CDR2 is YFSETQ. This CDR3 comprises 15 residues. The DNA for the CDR3 is TGCGCCAGCAGCTGGGGGGGTCCCCGTTCGTACGAGCAGTACTTC. Its translation: CASSWGGPRSYEQYF.